This T cell receptor beta chain was sequenced for a study of T cells in Graves' hyperthyroidism and ophthalmopathy. Across 18 months, stable Graves' hyperthyroidism was marked by no progression to ophthalmopathy. With a duration under 2 months, the hyperthyroidism was newly diagnosed in patients aged 18 to 65. For the diagnoses, clinical symptoms, serum thyroxine and TRAb, thyroid ultrasound and orbital computed tomography were used. 10 ml of fresh peripheral blood supplied the PBMCs. Germline V gene lookup returns CDR1 SQVTM and CDR2 ANQGSEA. J gave up 4 bases and V 6 bases, and 12 bases lay outside the gene matches. The CDR3 is 15 residues long. RNA transcripts gave rise to amplified TCR beta CDR3 regions. HTBI primers were used for first-round RT-PCR of the TCR CDR3. TCRdb re-analysed the multiplex PCR reads in MiXCR, keeping a single row per CDR3 protein. The data hold hundreds of thousands of distinct CDR3 sequences, with about 25% observed a single time.

What was sequenced was blood. The rearrangement links TRBV29-1 to TRBJ2-3; 8 bases map to TRBD2. The receptor's source is a man aged 50-59 years with Graves' hyperthyroidism. CDR3 region: CSVKGSGRAADTQYF. The DNA of the CDR3 is TGCAGCGTAAAAGGGAGCGGGAGAGCGGCAGATACGCAGTATTTT.